These 2 T cell receptor beta chains came from one sample sequenced in a study of blood T cells in healthy people across ages. It was with a sample-barcoded 5' primer and a J-beta primer mix that a second PCR of roughly 7 to 12 cycles was run. MiXCR, applied by TCRdb to the 5' RACE reads, yields one record per CDR3 protein. The table lists approximately 900,000 distinct CDR3 sequences, about 44% of them singletons. What was sequenced was blood. All receptors derive from a man in his thirties or forties in good health.

J is TRBJ2-7 and V is TRBV29-1; D is possibly TRBD1 or TRBD2 (5 bases each). The CDR3 runs to 11 residues. Trimming cost V 3 bases and J 6 bases, with 9 bases left between them. Germline V CDR1 and CDR2: SQVTM, ANQGSEA. CDR3 protein: CSVDGGGEQYF. The DNA of the CDR3 is TGCAGCGTTGATGGGGGTGGCGAGCAGTACTTC.

This clonotype was seen only a few times. The gene calls are TRBV20-1 and TRBJ2-5, with 7 bases identical to TRBD1. CDR1 and CDR2 (germline): DFQATT, SNEGSKA (reference sequence). The CDR3 sequence is 14 residues long. After removal of 5 bases from V and 2 bases from J, the junction contained 8 bases not matched to a gene. CDR3 loop: CSALRQGGQETQYF. CDR3 sequence (DNA): TGCAGTGCTCTTCGACAGGGTGGACAAGAGACCCAGTACTTC.